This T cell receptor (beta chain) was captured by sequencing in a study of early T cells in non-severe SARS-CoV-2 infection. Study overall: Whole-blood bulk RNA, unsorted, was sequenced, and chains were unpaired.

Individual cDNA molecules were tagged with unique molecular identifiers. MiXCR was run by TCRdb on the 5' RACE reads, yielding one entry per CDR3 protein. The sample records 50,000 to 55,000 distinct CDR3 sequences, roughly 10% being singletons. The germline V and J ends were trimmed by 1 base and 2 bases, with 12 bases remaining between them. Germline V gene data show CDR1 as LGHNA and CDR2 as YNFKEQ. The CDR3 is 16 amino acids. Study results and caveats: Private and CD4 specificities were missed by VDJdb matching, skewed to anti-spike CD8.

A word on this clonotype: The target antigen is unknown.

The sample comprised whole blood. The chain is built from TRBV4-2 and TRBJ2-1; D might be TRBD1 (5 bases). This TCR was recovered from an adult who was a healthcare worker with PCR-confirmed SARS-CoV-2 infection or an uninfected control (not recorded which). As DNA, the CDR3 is TGTGCCAGCAGCCAAGTCGCCAGGACAACCTACAATGAGCAGTTCTTC. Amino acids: CASSQVARTTYNEQFF.